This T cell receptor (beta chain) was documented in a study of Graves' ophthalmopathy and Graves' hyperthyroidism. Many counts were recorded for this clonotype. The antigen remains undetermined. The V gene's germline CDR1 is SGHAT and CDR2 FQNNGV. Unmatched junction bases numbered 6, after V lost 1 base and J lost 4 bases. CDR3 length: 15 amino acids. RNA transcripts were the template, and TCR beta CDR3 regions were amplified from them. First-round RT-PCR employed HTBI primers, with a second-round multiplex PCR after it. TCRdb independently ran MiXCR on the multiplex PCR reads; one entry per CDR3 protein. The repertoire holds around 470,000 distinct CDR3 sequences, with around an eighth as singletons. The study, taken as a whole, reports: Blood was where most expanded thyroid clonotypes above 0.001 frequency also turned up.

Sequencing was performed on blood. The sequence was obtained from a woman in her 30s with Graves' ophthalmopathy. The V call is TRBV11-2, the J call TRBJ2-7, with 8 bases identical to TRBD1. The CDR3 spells CASSLAGQGAYEQYF. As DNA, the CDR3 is TGTGCCAGCAGCTTAGCAGGCCAGGGGGCTTACGAGCAGTACTTC. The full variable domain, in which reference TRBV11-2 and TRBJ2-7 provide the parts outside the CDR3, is EAGVAQSPRYKIIEKRQSVAFWCNPISGHATLYWYQQILGQGPKLLIQFQNNGVVDDSQLPKDRFSAERLKGVDSTLKIQPAKLEDSAVYLCASSLAGQGAYEQYFGPGTRLTVT.